This passage covers 6 T cell receptor beta chains from one sample sequenced in a study of cytomegalovirus exposure and HLA in healthy donors. Clones were read by immunoSEQ multiplex PCR, and TCRdb kept only the in-frame ones, dropping some. The repertoire includes 100,000 or so clones, approximately 90% of them detected once, and 3.5% to 5% sits in the top ten. The sample taken for sequencing was PBMCs. The receptor source for this set is a woman in her 30s in good health and CMV-seronegative.

The CDR3 DNA reads TGTGCCAGCACCTCGACGACGGGACAGGGGTTCTACGAGCAGTACTTC. Translation: CASTSTTGQGFYEQYF. This rearrangement joins TRBV7-8 to TRBJ2-7; 10 bases map to TRBD1. CDR1 and CDR2 (germline): SGHVS, FQNEAQ. Germline trimming cut 7 bases from V and 3 bases from J; bases unmatched to any gene: 12. CDR3 length equals 16 residues.

The chain joins TRBV28 to TRBJ1-1, with TRBD1 matching 9 bases. This CDR3 is 18 amino acids long. Germline lookup yields CDR1 MDHEN and CDR2 SYDVKM. The V and J ends lost 3 bases and 5 bases, in that order; junction bases with no gene match: 16. Here the CDR3 reads CASSFGNRGRWMQTEAFF. CDR3 DNA: TGTGCCAGCAGTTTTGGGAACAGGGGGCGATGGATGCAGACTGAAGCTTTCTTT.

The J gene is TRBJ2-7, the V gene TRBV18; 7 bases align to TRBD1. The CDR3 consists of 14 residues. V trimming: 8 bases; J trimming: 2 bases; junction bases outside the gene matches: 9. CDR1 is KGHSH, CDR2 LQKENI, per germline. This CDR3 is CASPDRDPPYEQYF. The CDR3 coding sequence is TGTGCCAGCCCCGACAGGGATCCCCCCTACGAGCAGTACTTC.

The chain employs TRBV9 and TRBJ1-1; 8 bases align to TRBD1. CDR3 length equals 12 residues. Trimming at V came to 4 bases and at J to 10 bases, leaving 6 bases not matched to a gene. Germline V CDR1 and CDR2: SGDLS, YYNGEE. The CDR3: CASSQGQGPAFF. CDR3 nucleotides: TGTGCCAGCAGCCAAGGACAGGGACCAGCTTTCTTT.

CDR3 loop: CASSGTGAYEQYF. The CDR3 DNA reads TGTGCCAGCAGTGGGACAGGGGCCTACGAGCAGTACTTC. This chain joins TRBV2 and TRBJ2-7, with 9 nucleotides matching TRBD1. Trimming took 4 bases from V and 2 from J; bases not matched to a gene: 0. The CDR3 sequence is 13 residues long. Germline CDR1 is SNHLY and CDR2 is FYNNEI.

The chain uses TRBV4-2 and TRBJ2-4; 9 bases align to TRBD2. The CDR3 is 18 residues long. V trimming: 1 base; J trimming: 1 base; junction bases outside the gene matches: 8. Germline V gene lookup returns CDR1 LGHNA and CDR2 YNFKEQ. This CDR3 reads CASSQGPLAGWAKNIQYF. The CDR3 DNA sequence: TGTGCCAGCAGCCAAGGTCCGCTAGCGGGATGGGCCAAAAACATTCAGTACTTC.